A selection of T cell receptor beta chains follows, all from one sample in a study of OX40 agonist ivuxolimab in advanced cancers. TCRdb's copy holds only in-frame clones and misses some; the assay was immunoSEQ multiplex PCR. The sample carries under 55,000 clones, 65% to 90% recorded once. The material sequenced was CD4+ or CD8+ T cells sorted from blood, taken in a trial of the OX40 agonist ivuxolimab. The receptors originated from an adult with an advanced solid tumor such as melanoma, head and neck, liver or kidney cancer. CDR3s include the opening cysteine and the closing phenylalanine or tryptophan. Fields, in order: clone size, V gene, J gene, D gene, CDR3 DNA, CDR3 protein. The D gene is left open where the match is weak. The size entry is marked missing in some rows and otherwise reads once, few, many or a size class.

.	TRBV4-1	TRBJ2-2	.	TGCGCCAGCAGCTACAACCGGGACATGATCACCGGGGAGCTGTTTTTT	CASSYNRDMITGELFF
few	TRBV19	TRBJ1-1	.	TGTGCCAGTAGTATTGGGTTAGTGAACACTGAAGCTTTCTTT	CASSIGLVNTEAFF
.	TRBV6-6	TRBJ2-7	.	TGTGCCAGCACCGGCGGGAACGGGCTCTCCTACGAGCAGTACTTC	CASTGGNGLSYEQYF
.	TRBV5-4	TRBJ2-3	.	TGTGCCAGCAGCTTGGGTCCGGGAGGCACAGATACGCAGTATTTT	CASSLGPGGTDTQYF
.	TRBV19	TRBJ1-2	.	TGTGCCAGTATCGGACACGAAAGGAACTATGGCTACACCTTC	CASIGHERNYGYTF
.	TRBV5-8	TRBJ2-7	.	TGTGCCAGCAGCTTGGTACCCTACGAGCAGTACTTC	CASSLVPYEQYF
.	TRBV5-1	TRBJ2-5	TRBD2	TGCGCCAGCAGCTTGACTAGCGGGGGGCCAGAGACCCAGTACTTC	CASSLTSGGPETQYF
.	TRBV6-1	TRBJ1-2	.	TGTGCCAGCAGTGGCCAGGGGTATGGCTACACCTTC	CASSGQGYGYTF
.	TRBV7-3	TRBJ2-7	TRBD2	TGTGCCAGCAGCTTAAGCGGGGGGGCCGCCTACGAGCAGTACTTC	CASSLSGGAAYEQYF
few	TRBV18	TRBJ2-7	TRBD2	TGTGCCAGCTCCCCCCTTAGCGGGGACTTAACCTACGAGCAGTACTTC	CASSPLSGDLTYEQYF
.	TRBV29-1	TRBJ1-6	.	TGCAGCGTTGGCGGGGGACCCGATAATTCACCCCTCCACTTT	CSVGGGPDNSPLHF
.	TRBV11-2	TRBJ2-5	.	TGTGCCAGCAGCTTCCGGCTAAGTCTGGTGGAGACCCAGTACTTC	CASSFRLSLVETQYF
.	TRBV30	TRBJ1-2	.	TGTGCCTGGGCGACAGGAACTAACTATGGCTACACCTTC	CAWATGTNYGYTF